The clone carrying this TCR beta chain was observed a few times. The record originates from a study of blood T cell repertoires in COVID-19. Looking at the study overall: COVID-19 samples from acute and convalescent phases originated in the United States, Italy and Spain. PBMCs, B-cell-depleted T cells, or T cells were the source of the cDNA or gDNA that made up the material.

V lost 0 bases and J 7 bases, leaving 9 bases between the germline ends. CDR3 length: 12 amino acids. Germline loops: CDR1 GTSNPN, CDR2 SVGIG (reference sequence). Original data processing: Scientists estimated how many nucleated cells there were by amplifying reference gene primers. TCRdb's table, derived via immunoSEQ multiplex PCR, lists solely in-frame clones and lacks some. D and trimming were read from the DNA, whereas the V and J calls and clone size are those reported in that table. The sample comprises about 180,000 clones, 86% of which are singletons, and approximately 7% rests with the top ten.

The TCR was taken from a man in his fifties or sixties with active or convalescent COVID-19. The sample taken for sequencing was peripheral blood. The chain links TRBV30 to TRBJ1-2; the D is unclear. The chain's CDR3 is CAWSVPHGGYTF. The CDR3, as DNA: TGTGCCTGGAGTGTACCTCACGGTGGCTACACCTTC.